This TCR beta chain was retrieved from a study of T cells in Graves' hyperthyroidism and ophthalmopathy (dated by TCRdb to the late 2010s). About the investigation overall: Peripheral blood was sampled at the time of initial diagnosis, prior to any treatment. After blood sampling, hyperthyroidism patients were treated with methimazole at a starting dose of 30 mg daily, and ophthalmopathy patients were treated with high-dose intravenous methylprednisolone. According to the paper, TCR Vbeta CDR3 sequencing was carried out on approximately 140 peripheral blood samples, which came from around 43 ophthalmopathy, around 74 hyperthyroidism and roughly 17 progressor patients. TCR V-J signatures able to tell the groups apart were searched for in a discovery cohort of 100 patients, of whom more than 40 had Graves' ophthalmopathy and about 60 had stable Graves' hyperthyroidism. An independent validation cohort of under 20 hyperthyroidism patients and approximately 15 patients who later progressed to ophthalmopathy tested prospective prediction of ophthalmopathy. For training and testing, the 100 patients in the discovery cohort were randomly divided in a 7:3 ratio. In addition, the study compared T-cell repertoires in thyroid tissue and in blood from about 6 Graves' hyperthyroidism patients. Overall study outcomes, separate from this receptor: Blood samples also contained most of the expanded thyroid clonotypes (frequency above 0.001), which suggests that blood repertoires may reflect thyroid immune responses. Ophthalmopathy was separated from stable hyperthyroidism by a 13 V-J signature model, with 85% to 90% sensitivity and about 81% specificity obtained in cross-validation and 80%/75% obtained in testing. During validation, the model predicted progression to ophthalmopathy a median of around 7 months ahead of onset, with almost 71% sensitivity and about 72% specificity. Sample size was not statistically predetermined, and blinding of investigators to group allocation was not performed.

TCR beta CDR3 regions were amplified from RNA transcripts. For the first round of RT-PCR on the TCR CDR3, the HTBI primer set was used together with the Qiagen OneStep RT-PCR kit. Libraries were constructed in a second round of multiplex PCR, after which size selection and purification were carried out. The libraries were sequenced on an Illumina HiSeq2000 using paired-end 100 bp reads. Per the authors' processing: SOAPnuke was used to process the raw data, throwing out any read that contained adapters or uncalled bases, had a mean Phred below 15, or lacked an exact constant-primer or identifier match. High-quality paired reads were merged using COPE v1.2.5, and each unique nucleotide sequence was defined as a clonotype. MiTCR v1.1 was used to align the clonotypes against IMGT TRBV, TRBD and TRBJ reference segments. The analysis was restricted to V-J combinations with a frequency above 0.0001, which together covered over 99% of the repertoires. A TCS score was defined as the ratio of F50 (clonal expansion) to E x V (chaos), with BLOSUM62-based TCRdist applied between CDR3 peptides within each V-J. Welch's t-statistics and random forest reduced approximately 520 V-J features to about 12, which were used in a naive Bayes classifier (R e1071). TCRdb handled the public reads itself, with Q25 trimming in fastp and clone calling in MiXCR, and kept productive beta chains. CDR3 protein duplicates are merged, each entry listing the most common genes and DNA. The V and J calls follow TCRdb's processing rather than the paper's. The sample contains about 480,000 distinct CDR3 sequences, about 24% of them found a single time. Approximately 11% of the sample is taken by the ten largest.

Ophthalmopathy patients had moderately to severely active disease, with a Clinical Activity Score of 3 or more, a NOSPECS grade of 4 or more, and a disease duration of less than 3 months. Exclusion was applied to patients with uncontrolled infections, other autoimmune diseases, pregnancy or lactation. Diagnoses were based on clinical symptoms, serum thyroxine and TRAb, thyroid ultrasound and orbital computed tomography. PBMCs were isolated from about 9.2 ml of fresh peripheral blood by Ficoll-Paque density gradient centrifugation. Total RNA was extracted with Trizol reagent, and quality was checked on an Agilent 2100 Bioanalyzer. V loses 3 bases at its end and J loses 5 bases; junction bases beyond the gene matches: 5. The cysteine opens and the phenylalanine closes a CDR3 of 14 amino acids. Only CDR3 DNA is held: 42 bases, read in frame from base 1. In the germline V gene (reference sequence), CDR1 corresponds to LNHDA and CDR2 to SQIVND.

This clonotype has at least ten counts. No antigen is known for it. No base quality values were provided; no much bigger clone lies one nucleotide off. The chain was built from TRBV19 and TRBJ2-7; 9 bases in between match TRBD1. The sequence was collected from a woman aged 25-40 years with Graves' ophthalmopathy. Input material: blood. CDR3 region: CASSMGQGYHEQYF. The nucleotide sequence reads as follows: TGTGCCAGTAGTATGGGACAGGGATACCACGAGCAGTACTTC.